This TCR beta chain was profiled in a study of blood T cell repertoires in COVID-19. In this sample, this clone turned up once. The germline gives CDR1 SEHNR, CDR2 FQNEAQ (reference sequence). This CDR3 comprises 15 residues. With 5 bases clipped from V and 0 bases from J, the junction kept 7 bases outside the gene matches. Original processing methods: Quantification of nucleated cells was approximated via reference gene primer amplification. The data were produced by immunoSEQ multiplex PCR, yet TCRdb's version contains in-frame clones alone and is incomplete. D and trimming were read from the DNA, whereas the V and J calls and clone size are those reported in that table. The sample has tens of thousands of clones, around 80% seen once.

This TCR was recovered from a woman aged 60-70 years with acute or convalescent COVID-19. Material: peripheral blood. V is TRBV7-9 and J is TRBJ2-7; 7 bases match TRBD2. The CDR3 coding sequence is TGTGCCAGCAGCCCCTGGGGCGGGGGCTCCTACGAGCAGTACTTC. Translation: CASSPWGGGSYEQYF. Full variable domain (outside the CDR3, taken from reference TRBV7-9 and TRBJ2-7): DTGVSQNPRHKITKRGQNVTFRCDPISEHNRLYWYRQTLGQGPEFLTYFQNEAQLEKSRLLSDRFSAERPKGSFSTLEIQRTEQGDSAMYLCASSPWGGGSYEQYFGPGTRLTVT.